This TCR beta chain was identified in a study of read filtering for tumor transcriptome and immune sequencing. This clonotype has ten or more counts. Trimming pared 8 bases from V and 0 bases from J, leaving 11 bases between. The CDR3 is 14 residues long. Molecular barcoded adaptors covering alpha/delta and beta/gamma chains were used on around 370 ng RNA. TCRdb passed the reads through MiXCR, listing each CDR3 protein once. The sample holds 100,000 to 150,000 distinct CDR3 sequences, under 15% seen once. The sequencing sample was made of a population of CD138-negative cells sorted from bone marrow. This TCR was recovered from a donor aged 40 or over with multiple myeloma. The J gene is TRBJ2-1, the V gene TRBV12-3 or TRBV12-4; TRBD2 might be the D (6 bases). CDR3: CASGETSSYNEQFF. For the CDR3, the DNA is TGTGCCAGCGGGGAGACTAGCTCCTACAATGAGCAGTTCTTC.